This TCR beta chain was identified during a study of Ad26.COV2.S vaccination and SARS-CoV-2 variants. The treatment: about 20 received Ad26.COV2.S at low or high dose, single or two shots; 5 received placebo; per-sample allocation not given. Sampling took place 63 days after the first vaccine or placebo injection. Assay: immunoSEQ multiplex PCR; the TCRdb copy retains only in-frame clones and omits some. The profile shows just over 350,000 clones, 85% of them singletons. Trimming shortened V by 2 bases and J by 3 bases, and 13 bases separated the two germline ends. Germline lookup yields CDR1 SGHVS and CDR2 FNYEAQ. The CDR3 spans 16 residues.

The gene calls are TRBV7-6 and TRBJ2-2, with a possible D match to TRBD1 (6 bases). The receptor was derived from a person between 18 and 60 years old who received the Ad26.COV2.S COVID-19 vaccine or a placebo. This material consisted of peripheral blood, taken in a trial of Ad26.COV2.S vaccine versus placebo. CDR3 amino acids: CASSLNTRGDTGELFF. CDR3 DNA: TGTGCCAGCAGCTTAAATACCAGGGGTGACACCGGGGAGCTGTTTTTT. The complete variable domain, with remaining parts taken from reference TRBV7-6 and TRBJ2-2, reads GAGVSQSPRYKVTKRGQDVALRCDPISGHVSLYWYRQALGQGPEFLTYFNYEAQQDKSGLPNDRFSAERPEGSISTLTIQRTEQRDSAMYRCASSLNTRGDTGELFFGEGSRLTVL.